This TCR beta chain stems from a study of blood T cell repertoires in COVID-19. TCRdb's copy holds only in-frame clones and misses some; the assay was immunoSEQ multiplex PCR. The data show 100,000 to 130,000 clones, about 80% seen once. After removal of 4 bases from V and 3 bases from J, the junction contained 4 bases not matched to a gene. The CDR3 extends over 15 amino acids. Germline assignment: CDR1 MNHEY and CDR2 SMNVEV (reference sequence). The clonotype originates from a man aged 65 to 79 with acute or convalescent COVID-19. This chain joins TRBV27 and TRBJ1-3; 9 bases are shared with TRBD1. Sequencing was done on a sample of peripheral blood. CDR3: CASSSATGGGNTIYF. CDR3 sequence (DNA): TGTGCCAGCAGTTCAGCGACAGGGGGTGGAAACACCATATATTTT.